The source of this T cell receptor (beta chain) is a study of blood T cells in healthy people across ages. Broader study findings: Per million T cells, the diversity of TCR beta decreased roughly linearly as age advanced.

The table lists this clonotype with a few counts. No antigen is known for it. J lost 5 bases, V lost 6 bases, and 7 bases had no gene match. CDR3 size: 14 residues. The second PCR ran roughly 6 to 11 cycles with a sample-barcoded 5' primer and J-beta primers. Each CDR3 protein gets one entry after TCRdb re-called the 5' RACE reads with MiXCR. The repertoire holds 550,000 to 700,000 distinct CDR3 sequences, 25% to 30% seen once, with around 20% in the top ten. The receptor was isolated from a woman aged 65 to 85 in good health. The source material was blood. This rearrangement joins TRBV12-3 or TRBV12-4 to TRBJ2-7, with 10 nucleotides matching TRBD1. CDR3 sequence reads: CASRQGQGFHEQYF. The DNA of the CDR3 is TGTGCCAGCAGGCAGGGACAGGGGTTCCACGAGCAGTACTTC.